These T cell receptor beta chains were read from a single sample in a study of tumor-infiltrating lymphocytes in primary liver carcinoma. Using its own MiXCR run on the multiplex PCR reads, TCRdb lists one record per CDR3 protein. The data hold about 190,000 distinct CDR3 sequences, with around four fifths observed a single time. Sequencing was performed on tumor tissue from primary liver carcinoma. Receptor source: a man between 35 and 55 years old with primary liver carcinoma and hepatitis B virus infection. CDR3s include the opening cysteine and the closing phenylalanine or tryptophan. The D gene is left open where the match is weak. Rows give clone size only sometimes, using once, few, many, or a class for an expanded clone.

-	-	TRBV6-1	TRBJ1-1	TGTGCCAGCTGTGGGTGGAACACTGAAACTTTCTTT	CASCGWNTETFF
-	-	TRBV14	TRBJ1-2	TGTGTCAGCAGCCAGAGGGGGAGTGGAGGCAGCCTCTATGGCTACACCTTC	CVSSQRGSGGSLYGYTF
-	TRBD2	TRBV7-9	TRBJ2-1	TGTGACAGCAGGAACCGTGGGACTAGCGGGAGCAATGAGCAGTTCTTC	CDSRNRGTSGSNEQFF
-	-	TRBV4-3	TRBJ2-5	TGCGCCAGCAGCCAACTCCTTAGCGAGGGTGGGCAATACTTC	CASSQLLSEGGQYF
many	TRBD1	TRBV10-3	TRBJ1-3	TGTGCCAGTACAGGGGACTTGAGCTCTGGAAACACCATATATTTT	CASTGDLSSGNTIYF
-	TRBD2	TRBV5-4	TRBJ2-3	TGTGCCAACAGCTTACTCGCGGGAGGGGCCACAGATACGCAGTATTTT	CANSLLAGGATDTQYF
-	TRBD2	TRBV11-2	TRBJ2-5	TGTGTCAGCAGCCCTAGCTCAATCCAGGATACTGGGCGGGAGGCCCAGTACTTC	CVSSPSSIQDTGREAQYF
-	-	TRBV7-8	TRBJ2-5	TGTGCAGGCAGCTTGGTAACGACATGCTTACAAGAGACCCAGTACTTC	CAGSLVTTCLQETQYF
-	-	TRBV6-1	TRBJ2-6	TGTGCCAGCAGTGGATACAAGGATCCTACCTCTGGGGCCAACGTCCTGTCTTTC	CASSGYKDPTSGANVLSF
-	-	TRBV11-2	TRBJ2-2	TGTGCCAGCACGGGTCAGTCGAACACCGGGGAGCTGTTTTTT	CASTGQSNTGELFF
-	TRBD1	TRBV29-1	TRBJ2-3	TGCAGTGTTTCCGTGACAGGGGCGTCAGGTACGCAGTATTTT	CSVSVTGASGTQYF
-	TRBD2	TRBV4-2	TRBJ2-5	TGTGCCAGCAGCCTAACGAGTAGCGGGAGGACCGGCTCGGAGACCCAATACTTC	CASSLTSSGRTGSETQYF
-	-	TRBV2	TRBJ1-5	TGTACCAGCAGACGCAGGGGTTATCCTAGCAATCAGCCCCAGCACTTT	CTSRRRGYPSNQPQHF
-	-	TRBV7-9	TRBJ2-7	TGTGCCAGCAGCATAGGAAATACAGGCAATGAGCAGTACTTC	CASSIGNTGNEQYF
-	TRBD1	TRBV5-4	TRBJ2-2	TGTACCAGCAGCCCCCGACAGGGGCCCGGGGGGCTGTTTTTT	CTSSPRQGPGGLFF
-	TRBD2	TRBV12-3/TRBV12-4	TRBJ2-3	TGTGCCAGCACTACTAGCGGCACAGATAGGCAATATTTT	CASTTSGTDRQYF
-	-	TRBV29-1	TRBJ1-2	TGCAGCGTTGGTGACAATGGCTACACGTTC	CSVGDNGYTF
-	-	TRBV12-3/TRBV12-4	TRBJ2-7	TGTGCCAGCGGTCCCCTGGGGTCGGCGGGATTGGGCTCCTACGAGCAGAACTTC	CASGPLGSAGLGSYEQNF
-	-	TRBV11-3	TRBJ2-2	TGTACCAGCAACTTAAACGTGAACACCGGGGAGCTGTTTTTT	CTSNLNVNTGELFF
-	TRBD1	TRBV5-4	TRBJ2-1	TGTGCTAGCAGCTTGACGGGACAGGATCTCTACGAGCAGTTCTTC	CASSLTGQDLYEQFF
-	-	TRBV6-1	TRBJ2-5	TGTACCAGCAGTGGGCGGGCCCAGTCAGAGACCCAGTACTTC	CTSSGRAQSETQYF
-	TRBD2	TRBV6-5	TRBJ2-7	TGTGCCAGTAGCAGAGCGGGGTGCTACGAGCAGTACTTC	CASSRAGCYEQYF
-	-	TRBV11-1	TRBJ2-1	TGCGCCAGCAGCGCGCGAGGGTCGAATGAGCAGTTCTTC	CASSARGSNEQFF
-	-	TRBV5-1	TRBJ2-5	TGCGCCAGTAGCCCATTGGGGGTCGGGGGAGAGGCCCAGTACTTC	CASSPLGVGGEAQYF
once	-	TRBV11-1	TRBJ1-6	TGTGCCAGCAGCCGGACACTAGTTTCATCCCTCCGCTTT	CASSRTLVSSLRF
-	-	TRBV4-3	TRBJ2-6	TGCGCCATCAGCCAAGATGGGTCAGGGTGCGGGGCCAACGTCCTGACTTTC	CAISQDGSGCGANVLTF
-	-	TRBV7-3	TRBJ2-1	TGTGCCATCAGCTTAATCGAAGCGGATGAGCAGTTCTTC	CAISLIEADEQFF
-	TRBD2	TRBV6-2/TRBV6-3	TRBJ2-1	TGTGCCAACAGTTACCCCATAGCGGGAAATGACCAGTTCTTC	CANSYPIAGNDQFF
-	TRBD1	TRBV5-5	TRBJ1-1	TGTGCCAGCAGCTTGTTCGGGACAGGGGGTGCTGAATCTTTCTTT	CASSLFGTGGAESFF
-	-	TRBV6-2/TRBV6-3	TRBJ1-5	TGTGCCAGCAGCCCACCGGCCGCGGGGACCAGCAATCAGGTCCAGCATTTT	CASSPPAAGTSNQVQHF
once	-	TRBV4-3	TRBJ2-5	TGCGCCAGGAGCCTATCGTATGAAGAGACCCAGTACTTC	CARSLSYEETQYF